This T cell receptor beta chain was documented in a study of CXCR3-negative and CXCR3-positive naive CD8 T cells. General observations from the study: TCR interaction strength was inferred from TRB CDR3 physicochemistry, as CD5 matched across naive subsets. Naive cells, whether CXCR3-negative or CXCR3-positive, had similar TRBV-TRBJ usage, while memory cells differed. Relative to memory CD8+ cells, whose diversity was much lower, both naive subsets had comparably high diversity. Cryopreservation partially decreased CXCR3 expression, and most assays used fresh PBMCs.

The TRB cDNA libraries were prepared by 5' RACE with UMI labels. TCRdb re-analyzed the 5' RACE reads; it lists each CDR3 protein once, without DNA. The ten most abundant clones cover about 14% of a sample with around 40,000 distinct CDR3 sequences. There are 13 residues in the CDR3. Germline lookup yields CDR1 SGHVS and CDR2 FQNEAQ. As to this clonotype: Antigen: not known.

J is TRBJ2-1 and V is TRBV7-8; TCRdb picks TRBD1, but there is no DNA to check that call. Source material: memory CD8+ T cells from blood. The receptor was derived from a human donor in good health. Some clones in this sample may be carry-over from other donors' samples. CDR3 residues: CASSSHRAGEQFF. Looking up the rest from reference TRBV7-8 and TRBJ2-1 gives the full variable domain: GAGVSQSPRYKVAKRGQDVALRCDPISGHVSLFWYQQALGQGPEFLTYFQNEAQLDKSGLPSDRFFAERPEGSVSTLKIQRTQQEDSAVYLCASSSHRAGEQFFGPGTRLTVL.